This is a list of T cell receptor beta chains from one sample in a study of blood T cell repertoires in COVID-19. This table comes from immunoSEQ multiplex PCR, and its TCRdb copy is limited to in-frame clones, with some not included. The data hold approximately 350,000 clones, with about 90% observed a single time. Sequencing used PBMCs or T cells enriched from blood (not recorded which). The receptor set was obtained from a woman younger than 45 who had recovered from COVID-19. Both conserved end residues are part of each CDR3. D genes are given only for firm matches. Clone size is given for some rows only: seen once, a few or many times, or a class if the clone is expanded.

J: TRBJ1-2
V: TRBV27
size: NA
D: TRBD1
DNA: TGTGCCAGCAGTTCTACCGGGACAGGGGGCGATGGCTACACCTTC
CDR3: CASSSTGTGGDGYTF

J: TRBJ1-1
V: TRBV19
size: few
D: NA
DNA: TGTGCCAGTAGGATCAACAGGGACACTGAAGCTTTCTTT
CDR3: CASRINRDTEAFF

J: TRBJ1-4
V: TRBV27
size: NA
D: NA
DNA: TGTGCCAGCAGGACAGGTCCATATGAAAAACTGTTTTTT
CDR3: CASRTGPYEKLFF

J: TRBJ2-5
V: TRBV4-1
size: NA
D: NA
DNA: TGCGCCAGCAGCCAAGCGGGGGGCGCGAGTCCTCAAGAGACCCAGTACTTC
CDR3: CASSQAGGASPQETQYF

J: TRBJ1-5
V: TRBV11-2
size: many
D: NA
DNA: TGTGCCAGCAGCTTAGCGTGGGGGGTCGGCCAGCCCCAGCATTTT
CDR3: CASSLAWGVGQPQHF

J: TRBJ2-1
V: TRBV11-3
size: NA
D: NA
DNA: TGTGCCAGCAGCTCAGGACAGTTGTTCGATGAGCAGTTCTTC
CDR3: CASSSGQLFDEQFF

J: TRBJ2-3
V: TRBV15
size: NA
D: NA
DNA: TGTGCCACCCAGACCGACTATTTAGGGGGTAAAGATACGCAGTATTTT
CDR3: CATQTDYLGGKDTQYF

J: TRBJ1-1
V: TRBV25-1
size: NA
D: NA
DNA: TGTGCCAGCAGTCCGGTTGACACTGAAGCTTTCTTT
CDR3: CASSPVDTEAFF

J: TRBJ2-7
V: TRBV3-1/TRBV3-2
size: NA
D: NA
DNA: TGTGCCAGCAGCTCACAGGGTATCGAGCAGTACTTC
CDR3: CASSSQGIEQYF

J: TRBJ1-1
V: TRBV6-4
size: NA
D: NA
DNA: TGTGCCAGCAGTGAGCATGTGGGGCGCAAAGCTTTCTTT
CDR3: CASSEHVGRKAFF

J: TRBJ1-5
V: TRBV28
size: NA
D: TRBD1
DNA: TGTGCCAGCAGTTCCTTAGACAGGGACGGGGTGGGCAATCAGCCCCAGCATTTT
CDR3: CASSSLDRDGVGNQPQHF

J: TRBJ1-2
V: TRBV18
size: NA
D: TRBD1
DNA: TGTGCCAGCTCATCAGGTGAGGGACAGGCTTATGGCTACACCTTC
CDR3: CASSSGEGQAYGYTF

J: TRBJ1-4
V: TRBV4-1
size: NA
D: NA
DNA: TGCGCCAGCAGCCCTCACAGGGTCGTAGGTGAAAAACTGTTTTTT
CDR3: CASSPHRVVGEKLFF

J: TRBJ2-2
V: TRBV27
size: NA
D: TRBD1
DNA: TGTGCCAGCAATGGGGACAGGACAAACACCGGGGAGCTGTTTTTT
CDR3: CASNGDRTNTGELFF

J: TRBJ2-1
V: TRBV10-3
size: NA
D: NA
DNA: TGTGCCATCAGAACGGACAAGACCTACAATGAGCAGTTCTTC
CDR3: CAIRTDKTYNEQFF

J: TRBJ1-3
V: TRBV7-2
size: NA
D: NA
DNA: TGTGCCAGCAGCTTGAACTCCCAAGTGGTCGGAAACACCATATATTTT
CDR3: CASSLNSQVVGNTIYF

J: TRBJ1-6
V: TRBV18
size: NA
D: NA
DNA: TGTGCCAGCTCACCGCGGCAGAGCCTGAGCTCCTATAATTCACCCCTCCACTTT
CDR3: CASSPRQSLSSYNSPLHF

J: TRBJ1-1
V: TRBV15
size: few
D: TRBD1
DNA: TGTGCCACCAGGGATCGACAGGGGAACACTGAAGCTTTCTTT
CDR3: CATRDRQGNTEAFF

J: TRBJ1-1
V: TRBV28
size: NA
D: NA
DNA: TGTGCCAGCAGTTCTGGGGGGGCAAGGGCTGAAGCTTTCTTT
CDR3: CASSSGGARAEAFF

J: TRBJ1-4
V: TRBV5-6
size: NA
D: NA
DNA: TGTGCCAGCAGCTTGGTTCAGGGAGGTGAAAAACTGTTTTTT
CDR3: CASSLVQGGEKLFF

J: TRBJ2-1
V: TRBV9
size: NA
D: NA
DNA: TGTGCCAGCAGCGTAAACAGAAGAGGGAATGAGCAGTTCTTC
CDR3: CASSVNRRGNEQFF

J: TRBJ2-3
V: TRBV5-1
size: NA
D: TRBD2
DNA: TGCGCCAGCAGCTTACTATTGACTAGCGGGAGCCGGGAGGCAGATACGCAGTATTTT
CDR3: CASSLLLTSGSREADTQYF

J: TRBJ2-7
V: TRBV7-6
size: NA
D: TRBD2
DNA: TGTGCCAGCAGCTCGTCGACTAGCGGCTACGAGCAGTACTTC
CDR3: CASSSSTSGYEQYF

J: TRBJ1-1
V: TRBV2
size: NA
D: NA
DNA: TGTGCCAGCAGTGTTAGAATGAACACTGAAGCTTTCTTT
CDR3: CASSVRMNTEAFF

J: TRBJ2-3
V: TRBV19
size: NA
D: TRBD1
DNA: TGTGCCAGTAGTATAAATGTGGGACAGGGGGCTAATACGCAGTATTTT
CDR3: CASSINVGQGANTQYF

J: TRBJ1-1
V: TRBV7-2
size: NA
D: TRBD1
DNA: TGTGCCAGCAGCTCGGGGACAGGGGCCCGAAACACTGAAGCTTTCTTT
CDR3: CASSSGTGARNTEAFF